This T cell receptor (beta chain) stems from a study of CD8+ T cells in alopecia areata. This CDR3 spans 15 amino acids. The germline V and J ends were trimmed by 2 bases and 0 bases, with 13 bases remaining between them. In germline, CDR1 is GTSNPN, CDR2 SVGIG (reference sequence). Once RNA had been extracted, it was reverse transcribed into cDNA to act as the sequencing template. Profiling relied on immunoSEQ multiplex PCR, and the TCRdb table lists in-frame clones only, not all of them. This table has roughly 180,000 clones, more than 55% appearing once. This clone was picked up a small number of times. Treatment indicated: oral pan-JAK inhibitor, 5-10 mg twice daily.

This material consisted of CD4+ T cells sorted from blood, taken at week 4, from a patient treated with tofacitinib. The chain carries TRBV30 and TRBJ2-5, with D possibly being TRBD1 (6 bases). This sequence originates from a human donor with alopecia areata. The chain's CDR3 is CAWSSGHTDQETQYF. Written as DNA, the CDR3 is TGTGCCTGGAGTTCGGGACACACAGACCAAGAGACCCAGTACTTC.